What follows are 12 T cell receptor beta chains derived from one specimen sequenced in a study of early stage breast cancer tumors. Clones were sequenced by immunoSEQ multiplex PCR, and TCRdb holds only the in-frame ones, with some missing. The data contain about 41,000 clones, roughly 69% of them singletons. The sample comprised blood. The receptors were sampled from a person aged 45-60 years with breast cancer.

V and J are TRBV5-8 and TRBJ2-7; D is uncertain. V was clipped by 2 bases and J by 3 bases, with 12 bases between them. CDR3 length: 14 residues. Germline V gene data show CDR1 as SGHTS and CDR2 as YDEGEE. In DNA form, the CDR3 reads TGTGCCAGCAGCTTCTCCTTTACGAGCTACGAGCAGTACTTC. It is translated as CASSFSFTSYEQYF.

J is TRBJ2-7 and V is TRBV11-2; D not certain. CDR3 length equals 13 residues. Trimming removed 5 bases from V and 1 base from J, with 9 bases in between. From germline, CDR1 is SGHAT and CDR2 FQNNGV. The CDR3 DNA sequence: TGTGCCAGCAGCCCGTCAGGATCCTACGAGCAGTACGTC. Protein product: CASSPSGSYEQYV.

CDR3 DNA: TGCGCCAGCAGCAAGGGACTAGCGGCCGGGGAGCTGTTTTTT. Translating gives CASSKGLAAGELFF. The chain couples TRBV10-1 to TRBJ2-2; 11 bases are shared with TRBD2. Germline V lookup: CDR1 WNHNN, CDR2 SYGVQD (reference sequence). CDR3 length: 14 residues. V dropped 6 bases and J dropped 6; count of bases not matched to a gene: 3.

The gene calls are TRBV27 and TRBJ2-7, with 8 bases matching TRBD2. CDR3 length: 14 residues. The ends lost 4 bases at V and 7 bases at J; junction bases unmatched: 9. The V gene's germline CDR1 is MNHEY and CDR2 SMNVEV (reference sequence). For the CDR3, the DNA is TGTGCCAGCAGTTACCACGGGAGGGCGGGGGAGCAGTACTTC. This translates into CASSYHGRAGEQYF.

V usage is TRBV5-8 and J usage is TRBJ1-5; the D is unclear. Trimming cost V 7 bases and J 6 bases, with 20 bases left between them. The CDR3 length is 15 residues. From germline, CDR1 is SGHTS and CDR2 YDEGEE. Here the CDR3 reads CASRDKSRPSQPQHF. DNA for the CDR3: TGTGCCAGCCGGGATAAGTCCCGGCCGAGTCAGCCCCAGCATTTT.

The rearrangement links TRBV27 to TRBJ1-5; 7 bases fit TRBD1. J was trimmed by 3 bases and V by 4 bases; bases with no gene match: 3. CDR1 is MNHEY and CDR2 is SMNVEV in the germline V gene (reference sequence). This CDR3 spans 14 amino acids. CDR3 in amino acids: CASSSGQYNQPQHF. The CDR3 region has the DNA TGTGCCAGCAGTTCGGGACAGTACAATCAGCCCCAGCATTTT.

This clone was counted a few times. The gene calls are TRBV2 and TRBJ1-2, with 7 nucleotides matching TRBD1. Germline V gene lookup returns CDR1 SNHLY and CDR2 FYNNEI. J lost 4 bases, V lost 6 bases, and 5 bases had no gene match. This CDR3 comprises 13 residues. The CDR3 DNA follows: TGTGCCAGCAGGCTGGGACAGATCTATGGCTACACCTTC. Amino acids: CASRLGQIYGYTF.

A few counts support this clone. V and J are TRBV12-5 and TRBJ1-2, with D possibly matching TRBD1 (6 bases). The CDR3 is made up of 13 amino acids. Germline CDR1 reads LGHNT; CDR2 reads FRNRAP. The germline V and J ends were trimmed by 7 bases and 7 bases, with 16 bases remaining between them. CDR3: CASAHREDRGYTF. The CDR3, as DNA: TGTGCTAGTGCTCACAGGGAAGACCGTGGCTACACCTTC.

The genes are TRBV5-1 and TRBJ1-1, with D possibly TRBD1 on 5 matching bases. CDR3 size: 16 residues. Between the trimmed V and J ends, which lost 0 bases and 4 bases, there was a span of 16 bases. The germline V gene encodes CDR1 SGHRS and CDR2 YFSETQ. The CDR3 nucleotides read TGCGCCAGCAGCTTGGCCGCGGGAAAGGGGTCCACTGAAGCTTTCTTT. Translated, it gives CASSLAAGKGSTEAFF.

The rearrangement links TRBV9 to TRBJ2-5; 10 bases are shared with TRBD2. CDR3 length: 15 amino acids. Germline CDR1 SGDLS, CDR2 YYNGEE. Trimming removed 0 bases from V and 9 bases from J; junction bases left unmatched: 8. In DNA form, the CDR3 reads TGTGCCAGCAGCGTAGGACTAGCGGGTGACGAGGCCCAGTACTTC. Translation gives CASSVGLAGDEAQYF.

With regard to this clone: The junction departs from germline at one end; a sequencing error may be responsible. The CDR3 reads CASSASGQGASNEQFF. CDR3 bases: TGTGCTAGCAGCGCCTCGGGACAGGGGGCAAGCAATGAGCAGTTCTTC. The gene calls are TRBV7-7 and TRBJ2-1; 12 bases are a match to TRBD1. This CDR3 region has 16 residues. CDR1 SSHAT and CDR2 FNYEAQ come from the germline V gene (reference sequence). Full variable domain (missing parts from reference TRBV7-7 and TRBJ2-1): GAGVSQSPRYKVTKRGQDVTLRCDPISSHATLYWYQQALGQGPEFLTYFNYEAQPDKSGLPSDRFSAERPEGSISTLTIQRTEQRDSAMYRCASSASGQGASNEQFFGPGTRLTVL.

The chain couples TRBV19 to TRBJ1-2; 11 bases align to TRBD1. This CDR3 spans 15 amino acids. CDR1 is LNHDA and CDR2 is SQIVND in the germline V gene (reference sequence). Trimming cost V 4 bases and J 8 bases; bases outside gene matches: 9. The CDR3 is CASSTPGQGARGYTF. DNA of the CDR3: TGTGCCAGTAGTACACCAGGACAGGGGGCACGCGGCTACACCTTC.